This T cell receptor beta chain stems from a study of human versus mouse CDR3 diversity and MHC coevolution (dated by TCRdb to the late 2010s). At the level of the whole study: According to reports, the immunoSEQ assay can detect one in 200,000 T cells and keeps multiplex PCR amplification bias to a minimum. Valid reads per sample ranged from roughly 5.5 x 10^6 to 1.8 x 10^7 across mouse and human samples. Human naive CD4 T cell repertoires were used as a reference for TCR selection on multiple MHC II alleles and were compared with human-TCR-locus transgenic mice carrying single MHC II. The human cohort was made up of three healthy volunteer blood donors, who at collection were aged 30 to 39, 40 to 50 and 60 to 69, one donor in each range. What the work shows at the level of the full study, not this receptor alone: iCHAO1 estimates gave humans the largest TCR beta repertoire, approximately 1.7 million clonotypes, attributed likely to selection by multiple MHC II molecules. On average, humans had more CDR3 deletions and insertions than mice did, pointing to greater exonuclease and TdT activity. Most of the three human donors showed the lowest clonal inequality scores among all compared groups. Because human T cells were selected on about 6 MHC II alleles, repertoire diversity in humans and mice was not considered directly comparable.

V trim: 0 bases; J trim: 8 bases; unmatched bases: 6. Per the germline V gene, SGHTA is the CDR1 and FQGNSA is the CDR2. The CDR3, cysteine through phenylalanine, is 16 amino acids long. The kept DNA is CDR3 alone, 48 bases in frame from the first base. Naive CD4 T cells, defined as CD45RO-negative and CD62L-positive, were isolated from PBMCs by fluorescence-activated cell sorting. Approximately 50 ml of fresh peripheral blood was collected from each donor, and PBMCs were isolated by Ficoll density centrifugation. Sorting was performed on a FACSAria III instrument, with purity above 85% for all samples. The QIAGEN blood and tissue kit was used to extract genomic DNA from the sorted cells, and that DNA was then quantified on a NanoDrop 1000. TCR alpha and beta chains were deep sequenced and quantified on the immunoSEQ platform using multiplex PCR of genomic DNA. The published analysis was carried out like this. IMGT gene and region definitions were used to annotate TCR sequences. Out-of-frame rearrangements were used as a proxy for the preselection repertoire and compared with in-frame clonotypes. The iCHAO1 estimator supplied with the immunoSEQ platform was used to estimate repertoire size. A Gini index, which is based on the Lorenz curve, was applied to in-frame amino acid clonotypes to measure clonal inequality. Shared clonotypes were counted with the intersect function of the R package tcR, and similarity was scored with the Jaccard index. The R prcomp function was used without normalization to run principal component analysis of V, J and V-J usage frequencies. TCRdb mirrors the immuneACCESS table, restricted to in-frame sequences. Some clones are absent from its copies; in checked studies, under half trace to an unresolved V gene, and the reason for the others is unknown. That table is the source of V, J and clone size, and D and trimming were worked out from the DNA. The sample records about 80,000 clones, 93% of which are singletons. The top ten constitute 1.3% of the sample.

Concerning this clone: Its antigen remains unidentified. The sample holds no much larger clone one base away, and base qualities are not on file.

The material sequenced was naive CD4+ T cells from blood. The sample's cell subset or site, from its label and the paper: CD45RO-negative CD62L-positive naive CD4 T cells. The rearrangement combines TRBV7-2 with TRBJ2-1, with 11 central nucleotides matching TRBD2. The sequence came from a person between 25 and 70 years old in good health. The CDR3: CASSLAGSGRAHEQFF. The bases read TGTGCCAGCAGCTTAGCTGGTAGCGGGAGGGCCCATGAGCAGTTCTTC.